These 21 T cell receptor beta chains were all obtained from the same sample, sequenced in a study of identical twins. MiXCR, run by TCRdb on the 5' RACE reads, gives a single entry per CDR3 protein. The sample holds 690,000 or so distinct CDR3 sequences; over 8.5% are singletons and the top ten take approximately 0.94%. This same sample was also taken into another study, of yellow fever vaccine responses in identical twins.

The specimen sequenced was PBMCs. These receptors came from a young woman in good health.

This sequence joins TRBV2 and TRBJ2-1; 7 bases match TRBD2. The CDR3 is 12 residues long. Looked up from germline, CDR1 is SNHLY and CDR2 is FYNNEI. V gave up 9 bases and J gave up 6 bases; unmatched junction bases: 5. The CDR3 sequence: CARSGVGNEQFF. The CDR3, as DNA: TGTGCCAGGAGCGGGGTCGGCAATGAGCAGTTCTTC.

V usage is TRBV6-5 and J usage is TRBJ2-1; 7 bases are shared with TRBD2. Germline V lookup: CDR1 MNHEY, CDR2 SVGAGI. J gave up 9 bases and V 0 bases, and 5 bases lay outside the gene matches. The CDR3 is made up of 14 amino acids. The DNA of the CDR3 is TGTGCCAGCAGTTACTCGGGAGGGAAAGGTGAGCAGTTCTTC. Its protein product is CASSYSGGKGEQFF.

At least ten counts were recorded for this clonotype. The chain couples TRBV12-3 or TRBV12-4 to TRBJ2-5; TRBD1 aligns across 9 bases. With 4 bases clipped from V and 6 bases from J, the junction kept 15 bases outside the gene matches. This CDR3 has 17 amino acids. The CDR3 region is CASSSTPGGQGMKTQYF. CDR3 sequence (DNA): TGTGCCAGCAGTTCGACCCCTGGGGGACAGGGCATGAAGACCCAGTACTTC.

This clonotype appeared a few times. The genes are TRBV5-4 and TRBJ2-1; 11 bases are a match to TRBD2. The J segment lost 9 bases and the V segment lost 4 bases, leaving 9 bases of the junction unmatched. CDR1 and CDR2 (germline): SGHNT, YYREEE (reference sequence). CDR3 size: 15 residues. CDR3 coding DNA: TGTGCCAGCAGCCTACCGGGACTAGCGGCTGGTGAGCAGTTCTTC. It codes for CASSLPGLAAGEQFF. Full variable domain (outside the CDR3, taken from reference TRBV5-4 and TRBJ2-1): ETGVTQSPTHLIKTRGQQVTLRCSSQSGHNTVSWYQQALGQGPQFIFQYYREEENGRGNFPPRFSGLQFPNYSSELNVNALELDDSALYLCASSLPGLAAGEQFFGPGTRLTVL.

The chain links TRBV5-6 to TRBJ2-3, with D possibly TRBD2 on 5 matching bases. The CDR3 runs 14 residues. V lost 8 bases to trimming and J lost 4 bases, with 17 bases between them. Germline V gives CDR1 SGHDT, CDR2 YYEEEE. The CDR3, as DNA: TGTGCCAGGAGCGACGGGGTCCTCTCAGATACGCAGTATTTT. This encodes CARSDGVLSDTQYF.

Written as DNA, the CDR3 is TGCAGTGCTATTGATGGGCTAGCGGGAGGAAAGACAGATACGCAGTATTTT. Its protein is CSAIDGLAGGKTDTQYF. This chain uses TRBV20-1 with TRBJ2-3, with 11 positions matching TRBD2. Per the germline V gene, CDR1 is DFQATT and CDR2 is SNEGSKA (reference sequence). The CDR3 is 17 residues long. V trimming: 4 bases; J trimming: 3 bases; junction bases outside the gene matches: 12.

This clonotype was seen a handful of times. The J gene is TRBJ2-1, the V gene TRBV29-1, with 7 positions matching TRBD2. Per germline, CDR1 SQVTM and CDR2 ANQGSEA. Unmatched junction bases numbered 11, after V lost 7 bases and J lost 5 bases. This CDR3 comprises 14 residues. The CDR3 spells CSAYGLEENNEQFF. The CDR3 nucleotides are TGCAGCGCCTACGGACTAGAGGAGAACAATGAGCAGTTCTTC.

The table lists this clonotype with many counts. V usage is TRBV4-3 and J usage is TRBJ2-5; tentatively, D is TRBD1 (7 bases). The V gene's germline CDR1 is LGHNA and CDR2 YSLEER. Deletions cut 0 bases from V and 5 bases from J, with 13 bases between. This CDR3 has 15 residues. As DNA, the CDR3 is TGCGCCAGCAGCCAAGAGACAGGGAGGATTGAGACCCAGTACTTC. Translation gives CASSQETGRIETQYF.

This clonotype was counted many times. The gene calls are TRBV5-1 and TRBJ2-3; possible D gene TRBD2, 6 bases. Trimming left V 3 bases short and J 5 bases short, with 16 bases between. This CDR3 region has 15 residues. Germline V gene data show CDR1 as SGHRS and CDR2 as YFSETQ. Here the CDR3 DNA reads TGCGCCAGCAGCTGGGACTCCCCAGGGAGAGATACGCAGTATTTT. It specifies CASSWDSPGRDTQYF.

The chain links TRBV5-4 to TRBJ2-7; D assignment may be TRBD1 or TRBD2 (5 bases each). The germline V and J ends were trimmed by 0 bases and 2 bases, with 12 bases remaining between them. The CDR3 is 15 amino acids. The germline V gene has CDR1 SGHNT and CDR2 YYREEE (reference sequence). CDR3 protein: CASSLGWGITYEQYF. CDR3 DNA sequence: TGTGCCAGCAGCTTGGGATGGGGGATTACCTACGAGCAGTACTTC.

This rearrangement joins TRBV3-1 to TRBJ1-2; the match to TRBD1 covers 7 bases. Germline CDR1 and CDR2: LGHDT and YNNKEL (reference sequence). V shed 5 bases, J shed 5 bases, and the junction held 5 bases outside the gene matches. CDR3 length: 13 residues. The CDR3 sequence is CASSEGTVYGYTF. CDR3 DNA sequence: TGTGCCAGCAGCGAAGGGACAGTTTATGGCTACACCTTC.

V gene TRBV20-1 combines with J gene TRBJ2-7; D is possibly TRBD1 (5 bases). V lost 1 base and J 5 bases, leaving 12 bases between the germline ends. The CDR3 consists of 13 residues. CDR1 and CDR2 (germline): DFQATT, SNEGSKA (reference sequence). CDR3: CSARVTVVNEQYF. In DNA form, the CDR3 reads TGCAGTGCTAGAGTGACAGTGGTAAACGAGCAGTACTTC.

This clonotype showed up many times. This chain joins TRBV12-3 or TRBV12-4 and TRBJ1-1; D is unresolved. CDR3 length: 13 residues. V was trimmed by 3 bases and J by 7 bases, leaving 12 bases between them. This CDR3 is CASSFGLEVEAFF. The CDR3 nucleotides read TGTGCCAGCAGTTTTGGGTTGGAAGTTGAAGCTTTCTTT.

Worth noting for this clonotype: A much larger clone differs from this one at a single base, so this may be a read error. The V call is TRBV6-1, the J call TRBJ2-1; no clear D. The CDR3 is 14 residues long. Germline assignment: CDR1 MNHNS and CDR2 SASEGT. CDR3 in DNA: TGTGTCAGCAGTCCAGGAGATTCGTACAATGAGCAGTTCTTC. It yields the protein CVSSPGDSYNEQFF.

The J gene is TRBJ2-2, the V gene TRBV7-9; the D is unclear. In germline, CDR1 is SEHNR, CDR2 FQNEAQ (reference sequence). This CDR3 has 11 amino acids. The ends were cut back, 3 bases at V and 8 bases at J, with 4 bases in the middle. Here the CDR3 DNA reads TGTGCCAGCAGCTTCGAAGGGGAGCTGTTTTTT. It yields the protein CASSFEGELFF.

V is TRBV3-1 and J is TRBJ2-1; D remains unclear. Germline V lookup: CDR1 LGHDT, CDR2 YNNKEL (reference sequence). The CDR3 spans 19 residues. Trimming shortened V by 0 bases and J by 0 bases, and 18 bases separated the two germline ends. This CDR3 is CASSQDAPSRTSSYNEQFF. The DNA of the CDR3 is TGTGCCAGCAGCCAAGATGCCCCTTCGCGAACGAGCTCCTACAATGAGCAGTTCTTC.

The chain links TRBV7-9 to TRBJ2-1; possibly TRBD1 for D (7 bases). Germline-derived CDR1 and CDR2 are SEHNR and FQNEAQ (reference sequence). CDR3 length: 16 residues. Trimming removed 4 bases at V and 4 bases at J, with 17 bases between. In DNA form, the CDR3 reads TGTGCCAGCAGCTGGCGACAGGGACGGGGGTACAATGAGCAGTTCTTC. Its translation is CASSWRQGRGYNEQFF.

The DNA for the CDR3 is TGCGCCAGCAGCCAAACGTATGGACGGGAAAACACCGGGGAGCTGTTTTTT. Translation: CASSQTYGRENTGELFF. V and J are TRBV4-3 and TRBJ2-2; the D gene is possibly TRBD2 (5 bases). Germline lookup yields CDR1 LGHNA and CDR2 YSLEER. Trimming pared 2 bases from V and 2 bases from J, leaving 15 bases between. This CDR3 is 17 amino acids long.

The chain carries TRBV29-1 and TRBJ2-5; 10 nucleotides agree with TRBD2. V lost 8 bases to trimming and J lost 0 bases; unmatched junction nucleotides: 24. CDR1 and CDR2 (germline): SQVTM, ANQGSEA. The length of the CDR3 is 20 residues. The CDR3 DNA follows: TGCAGCTCCACCCCGTCAGGTAGCGGGGGGCCAACCCTGTACCAAGAGACCCAGTACTTC. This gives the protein CSSTPSGSGGPTLYQETQYF.

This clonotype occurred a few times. The CDR3 DNA reads TGTGCCAGCAGCCAAGATAAGCTAGCGGGAGGCACCCATACTTACAATGAGCAGTTCTTC. Its translation: CASSQDKLAGGTHTYNEQFF. The chain has TRBV4-2 and TRBJ2-1; 11 nucleotides line up with TRBD2. Trimming removed 0 bases from V and 4 bases from J; junction bases left unmatched: 14. Germline V gene sequence: CDR1 LGHNA, CDR2 YNFKEQ. CDR3 length: 20 residues.

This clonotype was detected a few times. The DNA of the CDR3 is TGTGCCAGCAGTTTAGGGACAGGGTATAGCGGGAGGCTCTACAATGAGCAGTTCTTC. This translates into CASSLGTGYSGRLYNEQFF. This chain links TRBV12-3 or TRBV12-4 with TRBJ2-1; 10 bases align to TRBD2. V dropped 1 base and J dropped 3; count of bases not matched to a gene: 12. The CDR3 has 19 residues.